Described below is a single T cell receptor (beta chain) sequence and its context. A few counts support this clone. Its recognized antigen is unknown. Base qualities are not provided; no much larger clone lies one nucleotide away. For commercial TCRB immunosequencing, around 0.5 micrograms of biopsy DNA were submitted for each sample. CDR3 regions were amplified from genomic DNA by Adaptive Biotechnology using a two-step, amplification bias-controlled multiplex PCR. Primers for every V and J gene segment were used in the first PCR, and barcodes and Illumina adapters were added in the second PCR. CDR3 libraries were sequenced on an Illumina instrument. In the authors' own workflow: Vendor-provided pipelines were combined with custom analysis of raw data in R/Bioconductor under R version 3.3.0. Clonality, which ranges from 0 to 1, was calculated as the inverse of the normalised Shannon entropy across all productive clones. High-frequency clones were defined as the share of the repertoire taken up by the top 100 clones, keeping only clones that passed a 95% confidence test. Overlap between samples was measured with the Morisita-Horn index, while repertoire diversity was measured with the Simpson index. In its TCRdb copy, this immuneACCESS table keeps in-frame sequences only and misses some clones. Where compared with another copy, unresolved V genes explain less than half of these, and the others have no known cause. The DNA gave D and trimming, while V, J and clone size come from that table. A total of 3,100 or so clones appear in this sample, about 88% of them only once. The ten largest clones represent around 5.5% of the sample.

Cut back by 4 bases and 5 bases, the V and J ends lie 16 bases apart. The germline V gene sets CDR1 to SGHRS and CDR2 to YFSETQ. The CDR3 contains 15 residues, cysteine and phenylalanine counted. The kept DNA is CDR3 alone, 45 bases in frame from the first base. The data originate from a study of T cell repertoires in ileal Crohn's disease (dated by TCRdb to about 2019). For context, the study as a whole: Median disease duration was around 7.9 years, and around 40% of patients were identified as active smokers at the time of surgery. Roughly half of the patients were given postoperative therapy, with around 11 receiving thiopurines and about 19 receiving anti-TNF agents. The study ran alongside a multicentre cohort designed to identify predictors of early endoscopic recurrence after ileocolonic resection. The TCR repertoire was analysed in about 50 patients with Crohn's disease drawn from a prospective multicentre cohort. The study sequenced approximately 150 mucosal samples from 57 patients, taken at several locations on the surgical specimen and at postoperative endoscopy. Every patient underwent surgery because of a complication, which was stricturing disease in about 60% and penetrating disease in about 39%. A Rutgeerts score above i0 was used to define endoscopic postoperative recurrence. Neoterminal ileum biopsies obtained at postoperative colonoscopy were designated as M6 samples.

What the time point label conveys for this sample: neoterminal ileum biopsy at postoperative endoscopy, about 6 months after surgery. Adults with ileal or ileocolonic Crohn's disease and an indication for ileocolonic resection were eligible for inclusion. Whole ileal mucosal biopsies were kept frozen at -80 degrees C prior to DNA extraction. Genomic DNA was extracted from frozen whole biopsies with a TRizol-based method and quantified on a NanoDrop 2000 spectrophotometer. General study outcomes and caveats: Only a subgroup of patients, of unstated size, had mucosal CD4 and CD8 T cells sorted and sequenced. A significantly higher proportion of clonal expansions was observed in active smokers at surgery than in non-smokers (about 25% vs 20%, p=0.02). Endoscopic recurrence was linked to a higher percentage of high-frequency clones at surgery, and recurrence occurred in every patient whose clonality exceeded 26.8% (18/57). Postoperative endoscopy timing varied within the first year after surgery, with a median delay of around 6.9 months. More high-frequency clones were carried by sorted CD8 T cells than by CD4 T cells, suggesting that mucosal expansions were mainly CD8.

The source of this sequence is an adult with Crohn's disease. Sequenced material: ileal tissue. The rearranged chain carries TRBV5-1 and TRBJ2-1, and perhaps TRBD2 as D gene, on 5 matching bases. Here is the DNA: TGCGCCAGCAGCCCTTTGGGTCCGGGGAACAATGAGCAGTTCTTC. The resulting protein is CASSPLGPGNNEQFF.